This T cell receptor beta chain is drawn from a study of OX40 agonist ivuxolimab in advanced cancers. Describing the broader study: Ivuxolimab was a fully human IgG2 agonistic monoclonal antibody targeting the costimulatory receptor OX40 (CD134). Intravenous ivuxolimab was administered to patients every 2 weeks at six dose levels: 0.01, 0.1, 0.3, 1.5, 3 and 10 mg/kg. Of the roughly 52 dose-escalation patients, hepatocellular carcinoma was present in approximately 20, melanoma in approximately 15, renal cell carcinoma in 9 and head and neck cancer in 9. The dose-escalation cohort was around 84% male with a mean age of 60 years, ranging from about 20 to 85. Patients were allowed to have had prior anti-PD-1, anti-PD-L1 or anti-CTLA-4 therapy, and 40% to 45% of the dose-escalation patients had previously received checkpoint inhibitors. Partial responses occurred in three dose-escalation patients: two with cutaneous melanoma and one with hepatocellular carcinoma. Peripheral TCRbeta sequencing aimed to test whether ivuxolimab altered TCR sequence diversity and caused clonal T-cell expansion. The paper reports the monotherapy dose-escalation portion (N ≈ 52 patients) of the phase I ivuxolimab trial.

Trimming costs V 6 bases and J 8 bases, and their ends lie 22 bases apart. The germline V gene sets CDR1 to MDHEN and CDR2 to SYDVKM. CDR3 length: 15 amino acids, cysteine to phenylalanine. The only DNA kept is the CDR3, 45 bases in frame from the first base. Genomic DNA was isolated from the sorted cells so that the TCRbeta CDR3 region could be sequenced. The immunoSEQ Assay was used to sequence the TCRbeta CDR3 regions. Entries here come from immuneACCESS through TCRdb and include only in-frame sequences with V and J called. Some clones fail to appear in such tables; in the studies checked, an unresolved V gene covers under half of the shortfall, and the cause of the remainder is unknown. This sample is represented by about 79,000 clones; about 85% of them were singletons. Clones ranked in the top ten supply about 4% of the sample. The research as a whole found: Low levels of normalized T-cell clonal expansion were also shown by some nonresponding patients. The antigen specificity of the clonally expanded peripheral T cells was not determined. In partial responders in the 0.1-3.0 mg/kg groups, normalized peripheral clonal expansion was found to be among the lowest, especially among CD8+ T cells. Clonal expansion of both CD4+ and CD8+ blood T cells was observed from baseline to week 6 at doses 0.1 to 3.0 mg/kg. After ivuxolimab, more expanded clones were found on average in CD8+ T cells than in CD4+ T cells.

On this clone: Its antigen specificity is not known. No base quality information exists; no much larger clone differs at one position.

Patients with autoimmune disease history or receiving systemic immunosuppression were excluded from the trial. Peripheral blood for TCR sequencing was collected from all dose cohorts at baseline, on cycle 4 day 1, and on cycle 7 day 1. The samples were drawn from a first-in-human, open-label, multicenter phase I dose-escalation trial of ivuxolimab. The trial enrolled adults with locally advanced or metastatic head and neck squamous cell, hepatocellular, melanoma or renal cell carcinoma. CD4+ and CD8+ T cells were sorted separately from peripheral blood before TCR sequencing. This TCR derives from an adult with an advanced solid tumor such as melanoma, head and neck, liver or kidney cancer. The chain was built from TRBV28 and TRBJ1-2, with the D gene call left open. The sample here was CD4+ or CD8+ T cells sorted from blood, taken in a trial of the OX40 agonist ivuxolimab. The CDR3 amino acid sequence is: CASSASLGSSGGYTF. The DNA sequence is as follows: TGTGCCAGCAGCGCATCGCTTGGGTCTTCAGGAGGCTACACCTTC.